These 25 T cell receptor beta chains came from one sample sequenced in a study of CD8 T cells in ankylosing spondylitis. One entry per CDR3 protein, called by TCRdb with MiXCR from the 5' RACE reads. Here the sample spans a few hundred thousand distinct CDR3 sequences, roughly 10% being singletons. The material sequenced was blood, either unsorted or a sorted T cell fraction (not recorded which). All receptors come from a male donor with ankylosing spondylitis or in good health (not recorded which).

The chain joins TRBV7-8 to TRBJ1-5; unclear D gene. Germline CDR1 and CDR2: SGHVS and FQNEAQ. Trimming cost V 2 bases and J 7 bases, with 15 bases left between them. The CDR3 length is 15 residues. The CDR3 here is CASSLKRNIWQPQHF. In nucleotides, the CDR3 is TGTGCCAGCAGCTTAAAGCGAAATATTTGGCAGCCCCAGCATTTT.

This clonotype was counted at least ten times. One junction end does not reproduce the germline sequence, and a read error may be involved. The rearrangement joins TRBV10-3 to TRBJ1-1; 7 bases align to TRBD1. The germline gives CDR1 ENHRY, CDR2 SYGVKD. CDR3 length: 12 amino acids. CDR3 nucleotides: TGTGCCATCAGTGAAGACAGGGAGGTACATAACTTT. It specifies CAISEDREVHNF.

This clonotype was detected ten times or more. The CDR3 bases are TGCGCCAGCAGCTCTGGGGCTGGCAATGAGCAGTTCTTC. Protein product: CASSSGAGNEQFF. The chain recombines TRBV5-1 with TRBJ2-1, with a possible D match to TRBD1 (5 bases). The CDR3 runs to 13 residues. Per germline, CDR1 SGHRS and CDR2 YFSETQ. The V and J ends lost 3 bases and 6 bases respectively, with 10 bases between them.

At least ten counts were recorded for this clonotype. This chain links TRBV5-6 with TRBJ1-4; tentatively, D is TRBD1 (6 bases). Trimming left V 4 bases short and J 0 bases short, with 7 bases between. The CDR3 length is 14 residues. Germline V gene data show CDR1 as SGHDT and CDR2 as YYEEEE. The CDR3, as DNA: TGTGCCAGCAGCGACAGGTCAACTAATGAAAAACTGTTTTTT. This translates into CASSDRSTNEKLFF.

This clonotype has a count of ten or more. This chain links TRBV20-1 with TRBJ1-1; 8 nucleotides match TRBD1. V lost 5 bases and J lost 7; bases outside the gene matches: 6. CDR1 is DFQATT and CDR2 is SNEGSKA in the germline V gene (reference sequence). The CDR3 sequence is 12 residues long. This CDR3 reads CSAAQGADEAFF. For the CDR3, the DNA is TGCAGTGCTGCGCAGGGGGCTGATGAAGCTTTCTTT.

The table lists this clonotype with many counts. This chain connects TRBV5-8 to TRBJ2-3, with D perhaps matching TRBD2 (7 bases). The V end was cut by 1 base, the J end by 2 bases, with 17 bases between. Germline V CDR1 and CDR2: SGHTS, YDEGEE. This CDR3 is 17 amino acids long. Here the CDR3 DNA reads TGTGCCAGCAGCTTGTCATGGGGGGGGGCCAACACAGATACGCAGTATTTT. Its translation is CASSLSWGGANTDTQYF.

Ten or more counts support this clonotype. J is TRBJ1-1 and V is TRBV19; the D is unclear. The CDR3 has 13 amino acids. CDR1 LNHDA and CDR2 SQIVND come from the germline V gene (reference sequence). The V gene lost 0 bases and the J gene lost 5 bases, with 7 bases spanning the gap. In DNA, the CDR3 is TGTGCCAGTAGTATAGATGCTGGGACTGAAGCTTTCTTT. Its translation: CASSIDAGTEAFF.

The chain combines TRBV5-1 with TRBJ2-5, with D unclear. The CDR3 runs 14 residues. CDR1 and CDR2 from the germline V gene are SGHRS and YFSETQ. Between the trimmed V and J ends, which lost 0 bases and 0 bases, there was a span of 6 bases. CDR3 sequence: CASSLGSDQETQYF. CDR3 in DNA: TGCGCCAGCAGCTTGGGGTCGGACCAAGAGACCCAGTACTTC.

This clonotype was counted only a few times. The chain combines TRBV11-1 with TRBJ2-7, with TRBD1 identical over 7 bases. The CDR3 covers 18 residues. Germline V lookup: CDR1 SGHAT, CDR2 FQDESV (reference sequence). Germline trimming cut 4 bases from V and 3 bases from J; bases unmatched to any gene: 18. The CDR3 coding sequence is TGTGCCAGCAGCTCAAACCTTGGGACAGCAGGTTTGGGCTACGAGCAGTACTTC. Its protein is CASSSNLGTAGLGYEQYF.

CDR3 coding DNA: TGTGCCAGCAGTGATCCCCGGGACAGGGGATACAATGAGCAGTTCTTC. Protein: CASSDPRDRGYNEQFF. The chain employs TRBV2 and TRBJ2-1; TRBD1 matches at 10 bases. The V segment lost 3 bases and the J segment 4 bases; nucleotides outside the gene matches: 6. This CDR3 contains 16 residues. Germline values: CDR1 SNHLY, CDR2 FYNNEI.

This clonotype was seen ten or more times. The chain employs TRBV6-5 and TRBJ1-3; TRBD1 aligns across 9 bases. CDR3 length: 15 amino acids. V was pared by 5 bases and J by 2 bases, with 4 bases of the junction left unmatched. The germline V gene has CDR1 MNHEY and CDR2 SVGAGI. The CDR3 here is CASSLQGAPGNTIYF. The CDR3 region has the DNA TGTGCCAGCAGTCTACAGGGGGCCCCTGGAAACACCATATATTTT.

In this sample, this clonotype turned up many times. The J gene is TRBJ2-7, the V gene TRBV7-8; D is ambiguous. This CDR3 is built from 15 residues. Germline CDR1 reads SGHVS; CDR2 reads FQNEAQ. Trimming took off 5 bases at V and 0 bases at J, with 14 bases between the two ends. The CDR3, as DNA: TGTGCCAGCAGCCACAGAAGAATAAGCTCCTACGAGCAGTACTTC. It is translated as CASSHRRISSYEQYF.

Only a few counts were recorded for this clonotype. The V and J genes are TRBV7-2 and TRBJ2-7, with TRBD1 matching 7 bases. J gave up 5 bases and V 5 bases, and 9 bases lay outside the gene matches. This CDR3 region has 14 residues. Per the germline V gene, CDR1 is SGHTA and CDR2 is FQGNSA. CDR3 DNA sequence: TGTGCCAGCAGCGCGACAGGGTTTAGCAACGAGCAGTACTTC. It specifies CASSATGFSNEQYF.

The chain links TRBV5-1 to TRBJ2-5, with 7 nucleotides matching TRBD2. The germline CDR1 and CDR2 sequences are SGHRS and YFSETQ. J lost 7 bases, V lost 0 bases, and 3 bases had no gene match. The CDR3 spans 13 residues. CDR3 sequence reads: CASSLDGRGTQYF. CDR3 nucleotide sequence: TGCGCCAGCAGCTTGGATGGGAGGGGGACCCAGTACTTC.

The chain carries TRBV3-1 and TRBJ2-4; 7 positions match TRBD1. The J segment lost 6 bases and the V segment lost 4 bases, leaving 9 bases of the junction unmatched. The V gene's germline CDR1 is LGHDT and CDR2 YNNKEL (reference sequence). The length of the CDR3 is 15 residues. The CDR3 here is CASSPPGQSGNIQYF. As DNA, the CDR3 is TGTGCCAGCAGCCCGCCGGGACAGTCGGGAAACATTCAGTACTTC. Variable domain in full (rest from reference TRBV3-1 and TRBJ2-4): DTAVSQTPKYLVTQMGNDKSIKCEQNLGHDTMYWYKQDSKKFLKIMFSYNNKELIINETVPNRFSPKSPDKAHLNLHINSLELGDSAVYFCASSPPGQSGNIQYFGAGTRLSVL.

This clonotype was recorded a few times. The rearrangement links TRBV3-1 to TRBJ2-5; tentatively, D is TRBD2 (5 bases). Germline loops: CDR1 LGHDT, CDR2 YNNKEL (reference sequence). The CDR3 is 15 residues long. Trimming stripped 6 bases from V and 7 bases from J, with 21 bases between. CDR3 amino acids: CASRKTGLAGGTQYF. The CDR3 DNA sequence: TGTGCCAGCAGGAAGACCGGCCTAGCAGGCGGGACCCAGTACTTC.

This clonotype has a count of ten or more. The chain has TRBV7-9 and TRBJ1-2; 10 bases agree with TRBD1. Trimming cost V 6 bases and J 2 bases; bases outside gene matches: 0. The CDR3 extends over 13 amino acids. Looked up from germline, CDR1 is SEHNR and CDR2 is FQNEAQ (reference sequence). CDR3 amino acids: CASRGQGNYGYTF. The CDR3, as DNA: TGTGCCAGCAGGGGACAGGGGAACTATGGCTACACCTTC.

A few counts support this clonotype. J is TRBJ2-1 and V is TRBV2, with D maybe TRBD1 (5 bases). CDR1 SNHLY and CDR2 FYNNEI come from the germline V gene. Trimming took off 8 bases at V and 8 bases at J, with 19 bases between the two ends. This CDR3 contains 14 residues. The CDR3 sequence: CASLGHRGIHEQFF. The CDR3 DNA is TGTGCCAGCTTGGGGCATAGGGGTATCCATGAGCAGTTCTTC.

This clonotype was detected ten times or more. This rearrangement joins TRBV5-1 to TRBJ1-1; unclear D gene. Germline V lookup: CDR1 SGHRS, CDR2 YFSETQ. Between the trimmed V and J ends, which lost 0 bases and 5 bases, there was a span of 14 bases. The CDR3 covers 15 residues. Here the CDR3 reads CASSLEQPRRTEAFF. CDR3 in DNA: TGCGCCAGCAGCTTGGAACAGCCTCGGCGGACTGAAGCTTTCTTT.

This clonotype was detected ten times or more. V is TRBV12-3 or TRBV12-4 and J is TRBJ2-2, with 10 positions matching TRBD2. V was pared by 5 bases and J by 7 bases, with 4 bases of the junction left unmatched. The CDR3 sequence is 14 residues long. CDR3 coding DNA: TGTGCCAGCAGTAGCGGGGGGGTTGTCGGGGAGCTGTTTTTT. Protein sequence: CASSSGGVVGELFF.

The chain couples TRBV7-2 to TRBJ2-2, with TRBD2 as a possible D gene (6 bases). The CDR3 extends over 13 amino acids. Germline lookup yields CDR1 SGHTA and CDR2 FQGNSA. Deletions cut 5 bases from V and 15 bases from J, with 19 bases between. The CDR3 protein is CASSPGTRRKMFF. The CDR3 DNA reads TGTGCCAGCAGCCCTGGGACTCGGCGTAAGATGTTTTTT.

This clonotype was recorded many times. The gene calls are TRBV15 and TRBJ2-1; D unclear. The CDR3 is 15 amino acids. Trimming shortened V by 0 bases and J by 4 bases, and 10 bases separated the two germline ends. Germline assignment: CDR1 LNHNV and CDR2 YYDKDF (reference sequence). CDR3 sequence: CATSRDKTNYNEQFF. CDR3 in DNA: TGTGCCACCAGCAGAGATAAAACAAATTACAATGAGCAGTTCTTC.

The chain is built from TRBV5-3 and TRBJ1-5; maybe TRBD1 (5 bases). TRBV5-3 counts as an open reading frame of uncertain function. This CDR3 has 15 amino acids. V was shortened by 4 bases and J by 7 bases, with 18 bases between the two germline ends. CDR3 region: CARSTEMGRDQPQHF. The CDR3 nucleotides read TGTGCCAGAAGCACGGAGATGGGCCGGGACCAGCCCCAGCATTTT.

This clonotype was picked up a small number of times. CDR3 nucleotide sequence: TGTGCCACCAGCAATACAGTGAACACTGAAGCTTTCTTT. Residues: CATSNTVNTEAFF. The chain recombines TRBV15 with TRBJ1-1; D unresolved. Germline V gene data show CDR1 as LNHNV and CDR2 as YYDKDF (reference sequence). The CDR3 contains 13 residues. Trimming pared 4 bases from V and 0 bases from J, leaving 6 bases between.

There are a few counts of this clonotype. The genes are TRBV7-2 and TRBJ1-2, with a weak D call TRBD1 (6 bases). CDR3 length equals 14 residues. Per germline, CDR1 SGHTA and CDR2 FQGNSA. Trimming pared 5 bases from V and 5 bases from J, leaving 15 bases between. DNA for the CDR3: TGTGCCAGCAGCCCCACAGGGCCGGGGTATGGCTACACCTTC. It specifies CASSPTGPGYGYTF.